These 32 T cell receptor beta chains share one sample of origin, sequenced in a study of T cells in Graves' hyperthyroidism and ophthalmopathy. TCR beta CDR3 regions were amplified from RNA transcripts. Carried out on the TCR CDR3, a first-round RT-PCR used the HTBI primer set. TCRdb re-derived calls from the multiplex PCR reads in MiXCR, one entry per CDR3 protein. The sample contains some 720,000 distinct CDR3 sequences, around 15% of which appear only once. Sequences were obtained from blood. These receptors came from a young man with Graves' hyperthyroidism.

This clonotype has a count of ten or more. The V call is TRBV7-9, the J call TRBJ2-7; no firm D call. Germline V CDR1 and CDR2: SEHNR, FQNEAQ (reference sequence). Trimming stripped 4 bases from V and 2 bases from J, with 12 bases between. This CDR3 region has 14 residues. The CDR3 reads CASSSRTSPYEQYF. In DNA form, the CDR3 reads TGTGCCAGCAGCTCCCGGACCAGTCCCTACGAGCAGTACTTC. Filled out from reference TRBV7-9 and TRBJ2-7, the complete variable domain reads DTGVSQNPRHKITKRGQNVTFRCDPISEHNRLYWYRQTLGQGPEFLTYFQNEAQLEKSRLLSDRFSAERPKGSFSTLEIQRTEQGDSAMYLCASSSRTSPYEQYFGPGTRLTVT.

This clonotype was detected a few times. This rearrangement joins TRBV24-1 to TRBJ1-2; no reliable D call. CDR3 length: 13 amino acids. V lost 0 bases, J lost 4 bases, and 5 bases lay in between. Germline V gene data show CDR1 as KGHDR and CDR2 as SFDVKD. CDR3 bases: TGTGCCACCAGTGATTTGGCTTCCTATGGCTACACCTTC. Translation gives CATSDLASYGYTF.

Many counts were recorded for this clonotype. J is TRBJ1-2 and V is TRBV28; D unresolved. Germline lookup yields CDR1 MDHEN and CDR2 SYDVKM. The CDR3 is 12 residues long. V gave up 3 bases and J gave up 6 bases, with 8 bases separating them. The CDR3: CASSLIFDGYTF. DNA for the CDR3: TGTGCCAGCAGTTTGATATTCGATGGCTACACCTTC.

This clonotype was observed many times. CDR3 in DNA: TGCAGTGCCGGACCCGGCCCCGTGGCAGATACGCAGTATTTT. Translation: CSAGPGPVADTQYF. This sequence joins TRBV20-1 and TRBJ2-3; D gene ambiguous. The V gene's germline CDR1 is DFQATT and CDR2 SNEGSKA (reference sequence). The CDR3 contains 14 residues. Trimming pared 6 bases from V and 4 bases from J, leaving 17 bases between.

The gene calls are TRBV9 and TRBJ2-7; D is ambiguous. V dropped 0 bases and J dropped 2 bases, with 12 bases sitting between them. The length of the CDR3 is 15 residues. CDR1 and CDR2 from the germline V gene are SGDLS and YYNGEE. Here the CDR3 reads CASSVGTLPTYEQYF. The CDR3 DNA sequence: TGTGCCAGCAGCGTAGGGACCCTCCCTACCTACGAGCAGTACTTC.

This clonotype was recorded at least ten times. J is TRBJ2-1 and V is TRBV7-2; tentative D call: TRBD2 (5 bases). The V gene's germline CDR1 is SGHTA and CDR2 FQGNSA. V lost 0 bases, J lost 9 bases, and 15 bases lay in between. The CDR3 is 15 residues long. The CDR3: CASSLAGDGYGEQFF. The DNA for the CDR3 is TGTGCCAGCAGCTTAGCGGGAGACGGATATGGTGAGCAGTTCTTC. Filled out from reference TRBV7-2 and TRBJ2-1, the complete variable domain reads GAGVSQSPSNKVTEKGKDVELRCDPISGHTALYWYRQSLGQGLEFLIYFQGNSAPDKSGLPSDRFSAERTGGSVSTLTIQRTQQEDSAVYLCASSLAGDGYGEQFFGPGTRLTVL.

The chain is built from TRBV12-3 or TRBV12-4 and TRBJ2-2; D unresolved. The CDR3 length is 13 residues. Trimming left V 2 bases short and J 5 bases short, with 6 bases between. The CDR3 DNA reads as TGTGCCAGCAGTTTACACGCGACCGGGGAGCTGTTTTTT. Amino acids: CASSLHATGELFF.

In this sample, this clonotype turned up many times. The chain has TRBV2 and TRBJ1-5; D uncertain. The germline CDR1 and CDR2 sequences are SNHLY and FYNNEI. The V gene lost 4 bases and the J gene lost 0 bases, with 4 bases spanning the gap. This CDR3 comprises 13 residues. The CDR3 is CASSADSNQPQHF. The CDR3 DNA sequence: TGTGCCAGCAGTGCTGATAGCAATCAGCCCCAGCATTTT.

This clonotype was picked up many times. The V gene is TRBV27, the J gene TRBJ2-1; D call uncertain. V shed 4 bases and J shed 3 bases, with 7 bases lying between them. Germline lookup yields CDR1 MNHEY and CDR2 SMNVEV (reference sequence). The CDR3 extends over 13 amino acids. The CDR3 nucleotides read TGTGCCAGCAGTTCTAACAACTACAATGAGCAGTTCTTC. Protein product: CASSSNNYNEQFF.

Only a few counts were recorded for this clonotype. This chain joins TRBV28 and TRBJ1-1, with a possible D match to TRBD1 (6 bases). The V gene's germline CDR1 is MDHEN and CDR2 SYDVKM. Trimming took 3 bases from V and 5 from J, leaving 13 bases between them. The CDR3 is 14 amino acids. CDR3 region: CASSFVGAVTEAFF. The CDR3 DNA reads TGTGCCAGCAGTTTCGTGGGGGCCGTAACTGAAGCTTTCTTT.

This clonotype was counted a few times. The chain carries TRBV19 and TRBJ2-4; 11 nucleotides line up with TRBD2. This CDR3 region has 19 residues. J gave up 1 base and V 1 base, and 9 bases lay outside the gene matches. The germline V gene has CDR1 LNHDA and CDR2 SQIVND (reference sequence). The CDR3, as DNA: TGTGCCAGTAGTATAGGGGCACTAGCGGGAGTCGTGGCCAAAAACATTCAGTACTTC. It translates to CASSIGALAGVVAKNIQYF.

The sample holds a few counts of this clonotype. The junction departs from germline at one end; a sequencing error may be responsible. This sequence joins TRBV20-1 and TRBJ2-1; D is unresolved. Germline assignment: CDR1 DFQATT and CDR2 SNEGSKA (reference sequence). This CDR3 has 14 amino acids. This CDR3 is CSARLAPAPNQQFF. The CDR3, as DNA: TGCAGTGCTAGGTTAGCACCAGCTCCCAATCAGCAGTTCTTC.

This rearrangement joins TRBV7-9 to TRBJ2-7; D is uncertain. The CDR3 loop spans 13 amino acids. CDR1 SEHNR and CDR2 FQNEAQ come from the germline V gene (reference sequence). V was cut by 3 bases and J by 3 bases, with 9 bases left in between. The CDR3 sequence: CASSLTENYEQYF. The CDR3 DNA reads TGTGCCAGCAGCTTGACTGAGAACTACGAGCAGTACTTC.

This clonotype was observed at least ten times. The chain recombines TRBV11-2 with TRBJ2-1; maybe TRBD2 (5 bases). V was clipped by 0 bases and J by 4 bases, with 13 bases between them. The CDR3 runs 16 residues. Germline lookup yields CDR1 SGHAT and CDR2 FQNNGV. CDR3 coding DNA: TGTGCCAGCAGCTTAGATGGCCTAGCAGCTTACAATGAGCAGTTCTTC. Translated, it gives CASSLDGLAAYNEQFF.

The gene calls are TRBV5-1 and TRBJ2-3; a weak D match, TRBD1 (6 bases). V was shortened by 0 bases and J by 2 bases, with 13 bases between the two germline ends. CDR3 length: 16 amino acids. Germline CDR1 reads SGHRS; CDR2 reads YFSETQ. DNA for the CDR3: TGCGCCAGCAGCTTGGTAGGGGACATCAACACAGATACGCAGTATTTT. Translating it yields CASSLVGDINTDTQYF.

Comments on this clonotype: A much larger clone lies one base from this, so it may be a read error. The genes are TRBV29-1 and TRBJ2-2; 12 bases agree with TRBD2. CDR1 is SQVTM, CDR2 ANQGSEA, per germline. There are 18 residues in the CDR3. CDR3 residues: CTDEGGRTSGTNTGELFF. CDR3 in DNA: TGCACCGATGAAGGGGGACGGACTAGCGGGACGAACACCGGGGAGCTGTTTTTT.

This clonotype was seen repeatedly, ten times or more. V is TRBV12-3 or TRBV12-4 and J is TRBJ2-5, with D possibly matching TRBD2 (5 bases). V was clipped by 6 bases and J by 1 base, with 12 bases between them. This CDR3 is built from 14 residues. The DNA for the CDR3 is TGTGCCAGCAGCTTAAGCGGCGGCCAAGAGACCCAGTACTTC. It encodes CASSLSGGQETQYF.

V is TRBV7-9 and J is TRBJ2-5; TRBD1 matches at 9 bases. The V gene's germline CDR1 is SEHNR and CDR2 FQNEAQ (reference sequence). V was clipped by 5 bases and J by 7 bases; unmatched bases: 11. CDR3 length: 15 amino acids. CDR3 loop: CASSGRDRVVGTQYF. The CDR3 DNA reads as TGTGCCAGCAGCGGCCGGGACAGGGTTGTTGGGACCCAGTACTTC. The full variable domain, rest sourced from reference TRBV7-9 and TRBJ2-5, is DTGVSQNPRHKITKRGQNVTFRCDPISEHNRLYWYRQTLGQGPEFLTYFQNEAQLEKSRLLSDRFSAERPKGSFSTLEIQRTEQGDSAMYLCASSGRDRVVGTQYFGPGTRLLVL.

CDR3 sequence: CASSLETPASGTPYEQYF. The DNA of the CDR3 is TGCGCCAGCAGCTTGGAGACGCCCGCTAGCGGTACGCCCTACGAGCAGTACTTC. The J gene is TRBJ2-7, the V gene TRBV5-1, with 7 positions matching TRBD2. The CDR3 is 18 residues long. J was trimmed by 2 bases and V by 0 bases; bases with no gene match: 14. Germline loops: CDR1 SGHRS, CDR2 YFSETQ.

This clonotype was counted between two and nine times. The chain carries TRBV6-1 and TRBJ2-4; maybe TRBD2 (5 bases). Germline V CDR1 and CDR2: MNHNS, SASEGT. The CDR3 runs 14 residues. V lost 6 bases to trimming and J lost 6 bases, with 15 bases between them. CDR3 sequence (DNA): TGTGCCAGCAGCCCCGGACTGGGCCCAAACATTCAGTACTTC. It encodes CASSPGLGPNIQYF.

CDR3 in amino acids: CASSERSLSTDTQYF. The CDR3 bases are TGCGCCAGCAGTGAGCGGAGCCTAAGCACAGATACGCAGTATTTT. This chain connects TRBV10-2 to TRBJ2-3; D is unclear. CDR1 is WSHSY and CDR2 is SAAADI in the germline V gene. Trimming left V 2 bases short and J 0 bases short, with 9 bases between. The CDR3 has 15 amino acids.

This clonotype was seen a handful of times. The gene calls are TRBV5-5 and TRBJ1-2, with D maybe TRBD1 (6 bases). CDR3 size: 12 residues. Germline CDR1 reads SGHKS; CDR2 reads YYEKEE (reference sequence). The V end was cut by 0 bases, the J end by 12 bases, with 12 bases between. CDR3 sequence (DNA): TGTGCCAGCAGCTTGGGGAGACAGGTTGACACCTTC. This translates into CASSLGRQVDTF.

The chain uses TRBV29-1 and TRBJ1-5; D is possibly TRBD1 (6 bases). Trimming shortened V by 7 bases and J by 2 bases, and 15 bases separated the two germline ends. This CDR3 has 14 residues. The germline V gene has CDR1 SQVTM and CDR2 ANQGSEA. The CDR3 DNA sequence: TGCAGCGCAAAAACAGGGTCGGGCAATCAGCCCCAGCATTTT. Translated, it gives CSAKTGSGNQPQHF.

This clonotype was counted at least ten times. This chain links TRBV28 with TRBJ2-7, with 8 bases that match TRBD1. The CDR3 is made up of 13 amino acids. V gave up 8 bases and J gave up 2 bases; unmatched junction bases: 5. Germline V gene data show CDR1 as MDHEN and CDR2 as SYDVKM. CDR3 DNA sequence: TGTGCCAGCCGGGCAGGGGGCGCCTACGAGCAGTACTTC. Translation gives CASRAGGAYEQYF.

Worth noting for this clonotype: One base away lies a much larger clone, so this may be a sequencing read error. The genes are TRBV20-1 and TRBJ2-1; tentative D call: TRBD2 (6 bases). The CDR3 is made up of 16 amino acids. Germline V gene lookup returns CDR1 DFQATT and CDR2 SNEGSKA (reference sequence). CDR3 amino acids: CSARSDGTGLTSERFF. CDR3 sequence (DNA): TGCAGTGCTAGATCGGACGGGACGGGACTCACGTCTGAGCGGTTCTTC.

Ten or more counts support this clonotype. J is TRBJ2-1 and V is TRBV6-2 or TRBV6-3; tentatively, D is TRBD2 (6 bases). There are 14 residues in the CDR3. Trimming cost V 7 bases and J 8 bases, with 18 bases left between them. Germline V gene sequence: CDR1 MNHEY, CDR2 SVGEGT. CDR3 sequence: CASNDGTQFDEQFF. The CDR3, as DNA: TGTGCCAGCAATGACGGGACTCAATTCGATGAGCAGTTCTTC.

The chain employs TRBV7-3 and TRBJ2-2; 14 bases match TRBD2. Losses at the gene ends were 5 bases for V and 5 bases for J; bases not matched to a gene: 7. The CDR3 runs to 17 residues. The germline V gene encodes CDR1 SGHTA and CDR2 FQGTGA. CDR3 nucleotide sequence: TGTGCCAGCAGCCGTGGGACTAGCGGGAGTGATACCGGGGAGCTGTTTTTT. Translated: CASSRGTSGSDTGELFF.

This clonotype has more than one count but fewer than ten. V and J are TRBV20-1 and TRBJ2-3; 8 positions match TRBD2. V was clipped by 0 bases and J by 6 bases; unmatched bases: 8. Germline lookup yields CDR1 DFQATT and CDR2 SNEGSKA (reference sequence). This CDR3 has 15 amino acids. CDR3 nucleotides: TGCAGTGCTAGAGATAGCGGGGCCTTGGATGATACGCAGTATTTT. Translation gives CSARDSGALDDTQYF.

This clonotype appeared a few times. The CDR3 sequence is CASSPQGRQITDTQYF. The CDR3 bases are TGTGCCAGCAGCCCCCAAGGGAGACAAATAACAGATACGCAGTATTTT. The gene calls are TRBV9 and TRBJ2-3, with D possibly matching TRBD2 (5 bases). With 4 bases removed from V and 3 bases from J, the gap between germline ends came to 18 bases. The CDR3 spans 16 residues. Germline V gene sequence: CDR1 SGDLS, CDR2 YYNGEE. Full variable domain (rest looked up from reference TRBV9 and TRBJ2-3): DSGVTQTPKHLITATGQRVTLRCSPRSGDLSVYWYQQSLDQGLQFLIQYYNGEERAKGNILERFSAQQFPDLHSELNLSSLELGDSALYFCASSPQGRQITDTQYFGPGTRLTVL.

This chain uses TRBV20-1 with TRBJ2-1; D possibly corresponds to TRBD2 (6 bases). V lost 3 bases, J lost 9 bases, and 12 bases lay in between. Germline CDR1 is DFQATT and CDR2 is SNEGSKA (reference sequence). This CDR3 comprises 12 residues. CDR3 loop: CSASGSLGEQFF. The CDR3 region has the DNA TGCAGTGCTAGCGGGAGCCTTGGTGAGCAGTTCTTC.

This clonotype was detected ten times or more. The V gene is TRBV12-3 or TRBV12-4, the J gene TRBJ2-5, with a possible D match to TRBD2 (6 bases). The V end lost 9 bases, the J end lost 5 bases, and 16 bases lay between the germline ends. The CDR3 is 13 amino acids. CDR3 DNA: TGTGCCAGTTCCCTCGGGAGTTTGGAGACCCAGTACTTC. Protein product: CASSLGSLETQYF.

V usage is TRBV12-3 or TRBV12-4 and J usage is TRBJ2-1; 8 bases match TRBD2. This CDR3 spans 17 amino acids. V dropped 7 bases and J dropped 4; count of bases not matched to a gene: 15. CDR3 nucleotides: TGTGCCAGCATCCCCCGGGGTAGCGGGACCGATTACAATGAGCAGTTCTTC. Translated: CASIPRGSGTDYNEQFF.